This T cell receptor beta chain came from a study of metastatic and nonmetastatic thyroid tumors (dated by TCRdb to the early 2020s). A note on the overall study: For patients with malignant and with benign thyroid disease, the researchers compared repertoires between peripheral blood samples and tumor or nodule tissue samples.

Library preparation employed PCR. Reads for this sample came from an Illumina HiSeq 4000. High-throughput sequencing was used to profile the CDR3 region of the TCR beta-chain in every patient. The published analysis was carried out like this. CDR3 differences across clinicopathological groups were used to build a classifier for discriminating distant-metastatic papillary thyroid cancer patients. Repertoire diversity was assessed with the Shannon index, and tumor-blood repertoire similarity with the Morisita-Horn index. Clones were called with MiXCR by TCRdb after fastp trimmed the public reads at Q25, and only in-frame beta chains were retained. It is TCRdb's table, rather than the study itself, that gives the V and J calls and clone size. The table for this sample lists tens of thousands of clones; approximately 15% of them were counted only once. Of the sample, around 6.3% falls within the top ten clones.

No treatment had been received by any patient before thyroid surgery. Using T-cell receptor beta sequencing, the study looked back at clinical samples from patients collected from about 2011 to 2018. General study outcomes and caveats: In both blood and tumor samples, TCR beta diversity was reported to be significantly higher in malignant tumors than in benign nodules.

The CDR3 measures 13 amino acids from cysteine to phenylalanine. Only CDR3 DNA is held: 39 bases, read in frame from base 1. CDR1 and CDR2 were assigned from the germline V gene as SGHDT and YYEEEE. Turning to this clone: Its antigen is currently not known. At one of its ends the junction is not consistent with the germline gene, which may arise from a read error.

Recombination joined TRBV5-6 with TRBJ2-7, with the D gene call left open. Sequenced: blood. This clonotype was sampled from a male donor with papillary thyroid cancer or a benign thyroid nodule (not recorded which). Some clones in this sample may be carry-over from other donors' samples. The CDR3: CVSTPSIRDEQYF. The DNA sequence is given as TGTGTCAGCACCCCAAGTATTAGGGACGAGCAGTACTTC. Here the CDR3 is joined to the reference TRBV5-6 and TRBJ2-7 genes, and the full variable domain is: DAGVTQSPTHLIKTRGQQVTLRCSPKSGHDTVSWYQQALGQGPQFIFQYYEEEERQRGNFPDRFSGHQFPNYSSELNVNALLLGDSALYLCVSTPSIRDEQYFGPGTRLTVT.